This is a list of T cell receptor beta chains from one sample in a study of early T cells in non-severe SARS-CoV-2 infection. TCRdb fed the 5' RACE reads into MiXCR, producing one record per CDR3 protein. The sample carries 70,000 to 85,000 distinct CDR3 sequences, 4.5% to 6% recorded once. The sample here was whole blood, taken at baseline. Every receptor here comes from an adult who was a healthcare worker with PCR-confirmed SARS-CoV-2 infection or an uninfected control (not recorded which). Both conserved end residues are part of each CDR3. Each record gives: clone size, D gene, V gene, J gene, CDR3 protein, CDR3 DNA. The D gene is left open where the match is weak. The size of a clone is reported for some rows only, either as once, few or many, or as a class for expanded clones.

clone_size: many; d_call: TRBD1; v_call: TRBV5-1; j_call: TRBJ2-1; cdr3_aa: CASSLGQGDHEQFF; cdr3_nt: TGCGCCAGCAGCCTCGGACAGGGGGATCATGAGCAGTTCTTC
clone_size: many; d_call: NA; v_call: TRBV20-1; j_call: TRBJ1-5; cdr3_aa: CSAVGRSGQPQHF; cdr3_nt: TGCAGTGCCGTGGGACGGAGCGGTCAGCCCCAGCATTTT
clone_size: NA; d_call: NA; v_call: TRBV24-1; j_call: TRBJ1-2; cdr3_aa: CATSDSTGYRGYTF; cdr3_nt: TGTGCCACCAGTGATTCAACAGGGTATCGTGGCTACACCTTC
clone_size: few; d_call: NA; v_call: TRBV28; j_call: TRBJ2-7; cdr3_aa: CASSLFVVEGYEQYF; cdr3_nt: TGTGCCAGCAGTTTATTTGTGGTAGAGGGGTACGAGCAGTACTTC
clone_size: NA; d_call: TRBD1; v_call: TRBV6-1; j_call: TRBJ1-5; cdr3_aa: CASSGRTGSNQPQHF; cdr3_nt: TGTGCCAGCAGTGGCCGGACAGGGAGCAATCAGCCCCAGCATTTT
clone_size: NA; d_call: NA; v_call: TRBV7-9; j_call: TRBJ1-4; cdr3_aa: CASSLGMATNEKLFF; cdr3_nt: TGTGCCAGCAGCCTAGGGATGGCAACTAATGAAAAACTGTTTTTT
clone_size: few; d_call: NA; v_call: TRBV10-3; j_call: TRBJ2-5; cdr3_aa: CAISESAAGQETQYF; cdr3_nt: TGTGCCATCAGTGAGTCTGCGGCAGGCCAAGAGACCCAGTACTTC
clone_size: few; d_call: TRBD2; v_call: TRBV2; j_call: TRBJ2-2; cdr3_aa: CASTPASSGTGELFF; cdr3_nt: TGTGCCAGCACCCCGGCCTCTAGCGGGACCGGGGAGCTGTTTTTT
clone_size: NA; d_call: TRBD2; v_call: TRBV5-6; j_call: TRBJ2-7; cdr3_aa: CASSSDQTSGRLGEQYF; cdr3_nt: TGTGCCAGCAGCTCTGATCAAACTAGCGGGAGGTTGGGAGAGCAGTACTTC
clone_size: NA; d_call: NA; v_call: TRBV12-3/TRBV12-4; j_call: TRBJ1-1; cdr3_aa: CASSPTVNQNTEAFF; cdr3_nt: TGTGCCAGCAGTCCAACAGTAAATCAGAACACTGAAGCTTTCTTT
clone_size: many; d_call: NA; v_call: TRBV24-1; j_call: TRBJ2-6; cdr3_aa: CATNPRGAPSSGANVLTF; cdr3_nt: TGTGCCACCAATCCCAGGGGGGCACCTAGCTCTGGGGCCAACGTCCTGACTTTC
clone_size: NA; d_call: TRBD1; v_call: TRBV18; j_call: TRBJ1-2; cdr3_aa: CASSPGTVLYGYTF; cdr3_nt: TGTGCCAGCTCACCAGGGACAGTGCTATATGGCTACACCTTC
clone_size: many; d_call: NA; v_call: TRBV3-1; j_call: TRBJ1-1; cdr3_aa: CASSQGAGEWTEAFF; cdr3_nt: TGTGCCAGCAGCCAAGGGGCGGGGGAATGGACTGAAGCTTTCTTT
clone_size: NA; d_call: TRBD2; v_call: TRBV4-1; j_call: TRBJ2-4; cdr3_aa: CASSPLTSGREKNIQYF; cdr3_nt: TGCGCCAGCAGCCCCCTGACTAGCGGGAGGGAGAAAAACATTCAGTACTTC
clone_size: many; d_call: NA; v_call: TRBV7-9; j_call: TRBJ2-7; cdr3_aa: CASSQTMNEQYF; cdr3_nt: TGTGCCAGCAGCCAGACAATGAACGAGCAGTACTTC
clone_size: many; d_call: TRBD2; v_call: TRBV12-3/TRBV12-4; j_call: TRBJ2-1; cdr3_aa: CASSSLAGVYNEQFF; cdr3_nt: TGTGCCAGCAGTTCCCTAGCGGGAGTCTACAATGAGCAGTTCTTC
clone_size: few; d_call: TRBD2; v_call: TRBV20-1; j_call: TRBJ2-1; cdr3_aa: CSASLAAWNEQFF; cdr3_nt: TGCAGTGCCTCACTAGCGGCCTGGAATGAGCAGTTCTTC
clone_size: many; d_call: NA; v_call: TRBV20-1; j_call: TRBJ2-1; cdr3_aa: CSARDPGDSYNEQFF; cdr3_nt: TGCAGTGCTAGAGATCCTGGCGACTCCTACAATGAGCAGTTCTTC
clone_size: many; d_call: NA; v_call: TRBV27; j_call: TRBJ2-7; cdr3_aa: CASMAASEQYF; cdr3_nt: TGTGCCAGCATGGCCGCCAGCGAGCAGTACTTC
clone_size: few; d_call: NA; v_call: TRBV14; j_call: TRBJ2-6; cdr3_aa: CASSQGPGPPGANVLTF; cdr3_nt: TGTGCCAGCAGCCAAGGGCCGGGGCCCCCTGGGGCCAACGTCCTGACTTTC
clone_size: many; d_call: NA; v_call: TRBV15; j_call: TRBJ2-6; cdr3_aa: CATSRDGGISGANVLTF; cdr3_nt: TGTGCCACCAGCAGAGATGGGGGGATCTCTGGGGCCAACGTCCTGACTTTC
clone_size: NA; d_call: NA; v_call: TRBV2; j_call: TRBJ1-1; cdr3_aa: CASSFGSPVNTEAFF; cdr3_nt: TGTGCCAGCTCGTTCGGGTCGCCGGTGAACACTGAAGCTTTCTTT
clone_size: many; d_call: NA; v_call: TRBV9; j_call: TRBJ2-1; cdr3_aa: CASSGERGEAYNEQFF; cdr3_nt: TGTGCCAGCAGCGGGGAGAGAGGGGAAGCCTACAATGAGCAGTTCTTC
clone_size: NA; d_call: NA; v_call: TRBV11-2; j_call: TRBJ2-1; cdr3_aa: CASSLSSRNEQFF; cdr3_nt: TGTGCCAGCAGCTTGTCTAGCAGGAATGAGCAGTTCTTC
clone_size: many; d_call: NA; v_call: TRBV27; j_call: TRBJ2-2; cdr3_aa: CASSLNTGELFF; cdr3_nt: TGTGCCAGCAGCTTAAACACCGGGGAGCTGTTTTTT
clone_size: many; d_call: NA; v_call: TRBV19; j_call: TRBJ2-4; cdr3_aa: CASSIWTALAKNIQYF; cdr3_nt: TGTGCCAGTAGTATTTGGACAGCCCTAGCCAAAAACATTCAGTACTTC
clone_size: few; d_call: NA; v_call: TRBV30; j_call: TRBJ2-5; cdr3_aa: CAWSPQTDQETQYF; cdr3_nt: TGTGCCTGGAGTCCCCAGACAGACCAAGAGACCCAGTACTTC
clone_size: NA; d_call: NA; v_call: TRBV14; j_call: TRBJ2-6; cdr3_aa: CASSRLGGLGANVLTF; cdr3_nt: TGTGCCAGCAGCCGGCTCGGGGGGCTTGGGGCCAACGTCCTGACTTTC
clone_size: many; d_call: NA; v_call: TRBV6-2/TRBV6-3; j_call: TRBJ1-2; cdr3_aa: CASSYAPVANGYTF; cdr3_nt: TGTGCCAGCAGTTACGCTCCCGTCGCCAATGGCTACACCTTC
clone_size: many; d_call: NA; v_call: TRBV10-2; j_call: TRBJ1-1; cdr3_aa: CASSELGMNTEAFF; cdr3_nt: TGCGCCAGCAGTGAACTGGGGATGAACACTGAAGCTTTCTTT
clone_size: many; d_call: TRBD2; v_call: TRBV20-1; j_call: TRBJ2-7; cdr3_aa: CSASSGGDYEQYF; cdr3_nt: TGCAGTGCTTCTAGCGGGGGAGACTACGAGCAGTACTTC
clone_size: NA; d_call: NA; v_call: TRBV6-2/TRBV6-3; j_call: TRBJ2-5; cdr3_aa: CASSLAARAQTQYF; cdr3_nt: TGTGCCAGCAGTTTGGCGGCAAGGGCGCAGACCCAGTACTTC
clone_size: many; d_call: TRBD2; v_call: TRBV4-2; j_call: TRBJ2-5; cdr3_aa: CASSQVKFLAGYSDQETQYF; cdr3_nt: TGTGCCAGCAGCCAAGTGAAGTTTCTAGCGGGATACTCTGACCAAGAGACCCAGTACTTC
clone_size: NA; d_call: NA; v_call: TRBV5-4; j_call: TRBJ2-1; cdr3_aa: CASSSPLQEQFF; cdr3_nt: TGTGCCAGCAGCTCGCCCTTGCAGGAGCAGTTCTTC
clone_size: few; d_call: NA; v_call: TRBV7-6; j_call: TRBJ2-7; cdr3_aa: CASSGGRSYEQYF; cdr3_nt: TGTGCCAGCAGCGGGGGGAGAAGCTACGAGCAGTACTTC